These T cell receptor beta chains were read from a single sample in a study of CD8+CD57+ T cells in acquired aplastic anemia. In TCRdb, the reads were re-called with MiXCR into one record per CDR3 protein. This sample has roughly 170,000 distinct CDR3 sequences, with roughly 50% found just once. The sequenced sample was sorted CD4+, CD8+, or CD8+CD57+ T cells (not recorded which) from PBMCs. Receptors originate from a human donor with aplastic anemia. The CDR3 runs from the conserved cysteine through the conserved F or W. Fields, in order: J gene, D gene, V gene, clone size, CDR3 protein, CDR3 DNA. The D gene is left open where the match is weak. Clone size, where shown, is once, few, many, or a class for clones that have expanded.

>TRBJ2-2|TRBD1|TRBV11-1|NA
CASSLPGQTNTGELFF
TGTGCCAGCAGCTTGCCGGGACAGACGAACACCGGGGAGCTGTTTTTT
>TRBJ2-7|NA|TRBV10-3|NA
CAISEGAVEDEQYF
TGTGCCATCAGTGAAGGAGCGGTTGAGGACGAGCAGTACTTC
>TRBJ2-2|TRBD2|TRBV6-1|NA
CASRLAGGTGELFF
TGTGCCAGCAGGTTAGCGGGAGGTACCGGGGAGCTGTTTTTT
>TRBJ2-1|NA|TRBV19|NA
CASNIRGGNEQFF
TGTGCCAGTAATATACGTGGGGGGAATGAGCAGTTCTTC
>TRBJ2-1|NA|TRBV2|few
CASSDLMSEQFF
TGTGCCAGCTCCGATCTGATGTCGGAGCAGTTCTTC
>TRBJ2-2|NA|TRBV6-5|NA
CASSYTRKSGELFF
TGTGCCAGCAGTTACACTCGGAAGTCCGGGGAGCTGTTTTTT
>TRBJ2-2|NA|TRBV12-3/TRBV12-4|once
CASSPEGGTGELFF
TGTGCCAGCAGCCCAGAGGGGGGAACCGGGGAGCTGTTTTTT
>TRBJ1-1|NA|TRBV5-8|many
CASRLTGFGTEAFF
TGTGCCAGCAGGCTAACAGGGTTTGGAACTGAAGCTTTCTTT
>TRBJ2-2|TRBD2|TRBV10-3|NA
CAISQLAGETGELFF
TGTGCCATCAGCCAACTAGCGGGGGAGACCGGGGAGCTGTTTTTT
>TRBJ1-1|NA|TRBV7-2|NA
CASRAGGGTEAFF
TGTGCCAGCAGGGCCGGTGGGGGCACTGAAGCTTTCTTT
>TRBJ1-1|NA|TRBV7-9|many
CASMRNTEAFF
TGTGCCAGCATGCGGAACACTGAAGCTTTCTTT
>TRBJ1-3|TRBD1|TRBV10-3|NA
CAISPGGDGNTIYF
TGTGCCATCAGTCCAGGGGGGGATGGAAACACCATATATTTT
>TRBJ1-2|NA|TRBV3-1|few
CASSQVSPYKFGYTF
TGTGCCAGCAGCCAAGTAAGCCCATATAAATTTGGCTACACCTTC
>TRBJ2-7|NA|TRBV4-3|NA
CASSQDSTYEQYF
TGCGCCAGCAGCCAGGACTCCACGTACGAGCAGTACTTC
>TRBJ2-3|NA|TRBV20-1|many
CSARPPQSTDTQYF
TGCAGTGCTAGACCGCCCCAGAGCACAGATACGCAGTATTTT
>TRBJ1-2|TRBD1|TRBV12-3/TRBV12-4|NA
CASSSGQGGYTF
TGTGCCAGCAGTTCGGGACAGGGAGGCTACACCTTC
>TRBJ2-2|NA|TRBV5-6|NA
CASSHSGGGRTGELFF
TGTGCCAGCAGCCATAGTGGCGGGGGCAGGACCGGGGAGCTGTTTTTT
>TRBJ2-1|TRBD2|TRBV10-3|NA
CAITSGVNNEQFF
TGTGCCATCACCAGCGGGGTAAACAATGAGCAGTTCTTC
>TRBJ1-1|NA|TRBV3-1|NA
CASGQEGLKAWDTEAFF
TGTGCCAGCGGCCAAGAAGGCCTTAAAGCATGGGACACTGAAGCTTTCTTT
>TRBJ1-1|NA|TRBV2|many
CASSEELGPNTEAFF
TGTGCCAGCAGTGAAGAGCTGGGGCCGAACACTGAAGCTTTCTTT
>TRBJ2-3|NA|TRBV6-4|NA
CASTVSASTDTQYF
TGTGCCAGTACAGTGTCCGCTAGCACAGATACGCAGTATTTT
>TRBJ2-7|TRBD2|TRBV10-2|many
CASRRGDKSYEQYF
TGCGCCAGCAGGCGGGGGGACAAATCCTACGAGCAGTACTTC
>TRBJ2-7|TRBD2|TRBV20-1|few
CSASRTSGSYEQYF
TGCAGTGCTAGTCGGACTAGCGGCTCCTACGAGCAGTACTTC
>TRBJ2-7|TRBD2|TRBV20-1|NA
CSATSGGIYEQYF
TGCAGTGCAACTAGCGGGGGAATCTACGAGCAGTACTTC